The entry that follows covers one T cell receptor (beta chain) sequence. Its antigen is unidentified. The protocol was immunoSEQ multiplex PCR, while the TCRdb copy is restricted to in-frame clones and leaves out a portion. The sample consists of about 1 million clones, roughly 80% of them appearing once. The sample comes from a study of shared clonotypes between healthy human individuals. Study-level background: Contributing individuals were a couple of females and three males aged 18 to 49. Broader study findings: Among several donors, approximately 5% of naive CD4 clonotypes were found in common.

The clonotype comes from a man between 18 and 29 years old in good health. The specimen sequenced was memory CD4+ T cells sorted from blood. Subset in this sample: CD45RA-negative fraction.

CDR3 loop: CASSYLGEGNYEQYF. DNA of the CDR3: TGCGCCAGCAGCTATTTGGGGGAGGGAAACTACGAGCAGTACTTC. The chain uses TRBV5-1 and TRBJ2-7; the match to TRBD2 covers 7 bases. CDR3 length equals 15 residues. Trimming took 3 bases from V and 3 from J; bases not matched to a gene: 9. The V gene's germline CDR1 is SGHRS and CDR2 YFSETQ.